What follows are 24 T cell receptor beta chains derived from one specimen sequenced in a study of T cell clonotyping in hematopoietic cell transplantation. Method: immunoSEQ multiplex PCR; TCRdb's copy keeps in-frame clones and lacks some. The repertoire includes 15,000 to 20,000 clones, 70% to 85% of them detected once, and roughly 14% sits in the top ten. The sequenced material came from peripheral blood mononuclear cells. These receptors were obtained from a man between 60 and 75 years old in good health. Some clones in this sample may be carry-over from other donors' samples.

This clone was observed a handful of times. The gene calls are TRBV4-1 and TRBJ2-7, with TRBD1 identical over 7 bases. The CDR3 loop spans 13 amino acids. Germline CDR1 MGHRA, CDR2 YSYEKL. Trimming at V came to 4 bases and at J to 2 bases, leaving 2 bases not matched to a gene. The CDR3 loop reads CASSRTGAYEQYF. The CDR3 DNA is TGCGCCAGCAGCCGCACAGGGGCCTACGAGCAGTACTTC.

This rearrangement joins TRBV7-9 to TRBJ2-1; a weak D match, TRBD2 (6 bases). V was clipped by 0 bases and J by 7 bases, with 16 bases between them. This CDR3 is built from 16 residues. Germline loops: CDR1 SEHNR, CDR2 FQNEAQ (reference sequence). The CDR3 bases are TGTGCCAGCAGCTTAGCGCATTTAGGGACTGAGAATGAGCAGTTCTTC. Translation gives CASSLAHLGTENEQFF.

This chain connects TRBV5-1 to TRBJ2-2; D remains ambiguous. V was trimmed by 3 bases and J by 2 bases, leaving 11 bases between them. This CDR3 is 15 amino acids long. CDR1 is SGHRS and CDR2 is YFSETQ in the germline V gene. The CDR3 spells CASSYMDGNTGELFF. In DNA, the CDR3 is TGCGCCAGCAGCTATATGGACGGCAACACCGGGGAGCTGTTTTTT.

The rearrangement links TRBV7-9 to TRBJ1-2, with D perhaps matching TRBD1 (5 bases). V was pared by 1 base and J by 3 bases, with 12 bases between. Germline CDR1 is SEHNR and CDR2 is FQNEAQ (reference sequence). This CDR3 comprises 15 residues. CDR3 nucleotides: TGTGCCAGCAGCTTAGAAGTAGGGGATCACTATGGCTACACCTTC. This sequence encodes CASSLEVGDHYGYTF.

The CDR3 spells CASSLAWTGAYEQYF. The DNA for the CDR3 is TGCGCCAGCAGCTTGGCGTGGACAGGGGCCTACGAGCAGTACTTC. The rearrangement links TRBV5-1 to TRBJ2-7, with 9 bases lining up with TRBD1. This CDR3 has 15 amino acids. Germline CDR1 and CDR2: SGHRS and YFSETQ. Trimming removed 0 bases from V and 2 bases from J; junction bases left unmatched: 3. The full variable domain, its missing parts supplied by reference TRBV5-1 and TRBJ2-7, is KAGVTQTPRYLIKTRGQQVTLSCSPISGHRSVSWYQQTPGQGLQFLFEYFSETQRNKGNFPGRFSGRQFSNSRSEMNVSTLELGDSALYLCASSLAWTGAYEQYFGPGTRLTVT.

The DNA of the CDR3 is TGTGCCAGCAGCTTAGGAGGGACTAACTATGGCTACACCTTC. This gives the protein CASSLGGTNYGYTF. The gene calls are TRBV11-2 and TRBJ1-2; D remains unclear. Germline CDR1 is SGHAT and CDR2 is FQNNGV. CDR3 size: 14 residues. Trimming took off 1 base at V and 0 bases at J, with 6 bases between the two ends.

The gene calls are TRBV2 and TRBJ1-2; D unclear. Trimming left V 11 bases short and J 4 bases short, with 20 bases between. This CDR3 has 14 amino acids. Germline V gives CDR1 SNHLY, CDR2 FYNNEI. CDR3 protein: CASNPQFSSYGYTF. In DNA, the CDR3 is TGTGCCTCTAACCCCCAATTCAGTAGCTATGGCTACACCTTC.

This clone was counted a single time. CDR3 sequence reads: CASSQDSRSNTGELFF. The CDR3 region has the DNA TGCGCCAGCAGCCAAGATTCGCGCAGTAACACCGGGGAGCTGTTTTTT. The chain has TRBV4-3 and TRBJ2-2; D is unclear. Germline CDR1 is LGHNA and CDR2 is YSLEER. The length of the CDR3 is 16 residues. Trimming stripped 0 bases from V and 2 bases from J, with 10 bases between.

This clone occurred a few times. The chain combines TRBV9 with TRBJ2-3; 9 bases map to TRBD2. This CDR3 contains 15 residues. V shed 5 bases and J 4 bases; nucleotides not matched to a gene: 8. Germline V CDR1 and CDR2: SGDLS, YYNGEE. The DNA of the CDR3 is TGTGCCAGCAGTACCCTAGCGGGGCTGGCAGATACGCAGTATTTT. As protein: CASSTLAGLADTQYF.

In this sample, this clone turned up once. The chain has TRBV14 and TRBJ2-7, with unresolved D. Trimming took 6 bases from V and 2 from J, leaving 8 bases between them. Germline V gene lookup returns CDR1 SGHDN and CDR2 FVKESK. CDR3 size: 12 residues. CDR3 in amino acids: CASSQRAYEQYF. CDR3 sequence (DNA): TGTGCCAGCAGTCAGAGAGCCTACGAGCAGTACTTC.

The chain couples TRBV10-3 to TRBJ1-1, with D possibly being TRBD1 (5 bases). The germline gives CDR1 ENHRY, CDR2 SYGVKD. V lost 10 bases and J 3 bases, leaving 30 bases between the germline ends. The CDR3 loop spans 18 amino acids. Here the CDR3 DNA reads TGTGCCACAAGACGGGGTGGGACCGGGCAGGGATCAGACACTGAAGCTTTCTTT. It encodes CATRRGGTGQGSDTEAFF.

The table lists this clone with a count of one. V is TRBV29-1 and J is TRBJ2-1; tentative D call: TRBD2 (6 bases). Germline CDR1 is SQVTM and CDR2 is ANQGSEA. Trimming took 7 bases from V and 5 from J, leaving 9 bases between them. The CDR3 consists of 11 residues. The DNA of the CDR3 is TGCAGCGCCCAGCGGGACAATGAGCAGTTCTTC. Its protein product is CSAQRDNEQFF.

The rearrangement joins TRBV28 to TRBJ1-5; D uncertain. Looked up from germline, CDR1 is MDHEN and CDR2 is SYDVKM. Trimming took 7 bases from V and 3 from J, leaving 4 bases between them. This CDR3 has 11 amino acids. This CDR3 reads CASTDNQPQHF. CDR3 DNA sequence: TGTGCCAGCACCGACAATCAGCCCCAGCATTTT.

The V call is TRBV9, the J call TRBJ2-3, with D possibly TRBD2 on 5 matching bases. Trimming stripped 10 bases from V and 6 bases from J, with 9 bases between. The germline CDR1 and CDR2 sequences are SGDLS and YYNGEE. CDR3 length: 10 residues. The CDR3 DNA follows: TGTGCCGAGGGCAGGGATACGCAGTATTTT. Its protein is CAEGRDTQYF.

On this clone itself: The same CDR3 is also encoded by other DNA sequences in this sample. This sequence joins TRBV7-3 and TRBJ2-5, with D perhaps matching TRBD2 (6 bases). This CDR3 has 13 amino acids. The V and J ends lost 3 bases and 5 bases respectively, with 10 bases between them. Germline V lookup: CDR1 SGHTA, CDR2 FQGTGA. CDR3 in DNA: TGTGCCAGCAGCTTCACAGGAGGGGAGACCCAGTACTTC. Its translation is CASSFTGGETQYF.

This clone was seen a few times. The V gene is TRBV28, the J gene TRBJ1-2; D ambiguous. Trimming removed 5 bases from V and 6 bases from J, with 16 bases in between. Germline CDR1 and CDR2: MDHEN and SYDVKM. The CDR3 runs to 14 residues. In DNA form, the CDR3 reads TGTGCCAGCAGTCTCCTCCAGGAGGTAGATGGCTACACCTTC. It codes for CASSLLQEVDGYTF.

This sequence joins TRBV9 and TRBJ2-2; TRBD2 might be the D (8 bases). Germline V gene lookup returns CDR1 SGDLS and CDR2 YYNGEE. The CDR3 contains 17 residues. V was cut by 4 bases and J by 4 bases, with 20 bases left in between. CDR3 in DNA: TGTGCCAGCAGCAGGGGGCGGGGGGCCCGGGGCACCGGGGAGCTGTTTTTT. This gives the protein CASSRGRGARGTGELFF.

The chain uses TRBV28 and TRBJ2-7; TRBD2 might be the D (5 bases). CDR1 and CDR2 (germline): MDHEN, SYDVKM. The CDR3 length is 12 residues. V was clipped by 2 bases and J by 7 bases, with 9 bases between them. CDR3 amino acids: CASSLLEREQYF. The CDR3 nucleotides read TGTGCCAGCAGTTTACTGGAGCGGGAGCAGTACTTC.

The DNA of the CDR3 is TGCAGCGTAGCTCGACAGGGGGCGGTCGATGGCTACACCTTC. Residues: CSVARQGAVDGYTF. V usage is TRBV29-1 and J usage is TRBJ1-2; 10 bases line up with TRBD1. The CDR3 covers 14 residues. The junction had 10 bases not matched to a gene; V was cut back by 6 bases and J by 6 bases. CDR1 and CDR2 from the germline V gene are SQVTM and ANQGSEA.

This clone turned up a few times. V is TRBV5-6 and J is TRBJ1-2; 8 nucleotides line up with TRBD1. Germline CDR1 is SGHDT and CDR2 is YYEEEE. The CDR3 consists of 13 residues. The trim removed 4 bases at V and 6 bases at J, leaving 5 bases unmatched. CDR3: CASSRTGIHGYTF. In DNA, the CDR3 is TGTGCCAGCAGCCGGACAGGGATTCATGGCTACACCTTC.

This clone is labeled as large. The chain uses TRBV28 and TRBJ1-5; weak D call: TRBD1 (5 bases). The germline V gene has CDR1 MDHEN and CDR2 SYDVKM. Trimming left V 7 bases short and J 1 base short, with 11 bases between. The CDR3 sequence is 14 residues long. The CDR3 loop reads CASNLRVSNQPQHF. The DNA of the CDR3 is TGTGCCAGCAACCTCAGGGTAAGCAATCAGCCCCAGCATTTT. Looking up the rest from reference TRBV28 and TRBJ1-5 gives the full variable domain: DVKVTQSSRYLVKRTGEKVFLECVQDMDHENMFWYRQDPGLGLRLIYFSYDVKMKEKGDIPEGYSVSREKKERFSLILESASTNQTSMYLCASNLRVSNQPQHFGDGTRLSIL.

This chain links TRBV6-5 with TRBJ2-1; 8 nucleotides match TRBD2. Germline V gives CDR1 MNHEY, CDR2 SVGAGI. Unmatched junction bases numbered 7, after V lost 5 bases and J lost 7 bases. The CDR3 is made up of 14 amino acids. CDR3 bases: TGTGCCAGCAGTGCGGGAGGCCCAGGGAATGAGCAGTTCTTC. This encodes CASSAGGPGNEQFF.

The sample holds a few counts of this clone. J is TRBJ2-2 and V is TRBV27; D remains unclear. CDR1 is MNHEY, CDR2 SMNVEV, per germline (reference sequence). V was shortened by 8 bases and J by 5 bases, with 9 bases between the two germline ends. The CDR3 has 12 residues. The DNA of the CDR3 is TGTGCCAGCGGCTTCAATACCGGGGAGCTGTTTTTT. Amino acids: CASGFNTGELFF.

This clone was counted a few times. The chain has TRBV18 and TRBJ2-7; D tentatively fits TRBD1 or TRBD2 (5 bases each). V was shortened by 3 bases and J by 1 base, with 10 bases between the two germline ends. The germline CDR1 and CDR2 sequences are KGHSH and LQKENI. There are 14 residues in the CDR3. CDR3 region: CASSPSGTSYEQYF. The CDR3 DNA is TGTGCCAGCTCACCCTCCGGGACGTCCTACGAGCAGTACTTC.